A selection of T cell receptor beta chains follows, all from one sample in a study of blood T cell repertoires in COVID-19. TCRdb's copy holds only in-frame clones and misses some; the assay was immunoSEQ multiplex PCR. The repertoire consists of roughly 150,000 clones, with around three quarters occurring once and the leading ten covering around a fifth. The sample comprised PBMCs or T cells enriched from blood (not recorded which). The receptor source for this set is an older woman in a cohort exposed to, infected with or recovered from COVID-19 (not recorded which). Each CDR3 is given with its conserved first and last residue. The order of the fields is clone size, J gene, V gene, D gene, CDR3 protein, CDR3 DNA. D genes are given only for firm matches. Size tells how often a clone was seen (once, few, many) or the class of an expanded clone, and some rows leave it out.

>-|TRBJ2-7|TRBV4-2|TRBD2
CASSPGGAGRLYEQYF
TGTGCCAGCAGCCCAGGCGGAGCGGGAAGGCTCTACGAGCAGTACTTC
>-|TRBJ2-1|TRBV16|-
CASSQLDKPNEQFF
TGTGCCAGCAGCCAATTGGACAAACCCAATGAGCAGTTCTTC
>-|TRBJ1-1|TRBV7-2|-
CASSLQGGFANTEAFF
TGTGCCAGCAGCTTACAAGGGGGTTTTGCGAACACTGAAGCTTTCTTT
>-|TRBJ2-1|TRBV7-9|TRBD2
CASSVRLAGGGRSYNEQFF
TGTGCCAGCAGCGTTAGACTAGCGGGAGGGGGGAGGTCCTACAATGAGCAGTTCTTC
>-|TRBJ2-5|TRBV7-9|-
CASSSLPTSQETQYF
TGTGCCAGCAGCTCCCTCCCAACTAGCCAAGAGACCCAGTACTTC
>-|TRBJ2-5|TRBV6-5|-
CASKTGLHQETQYF
TGTGCCAGCAAAACAGGGCTCCACCAAGAGACCCAGTACTTC
>-|TRBJ2-5|TRBV6-5|TRBD1
CASSSAGGQETQYF
TGTGCCAGCAGTTCCGCAGGGGGCCAAGAGACCCAGTACTTC
>-|TRBJ1-1|TRBV2|TRBD1
CASSERTGGSEAFF
TGTGCCAGCAGTGAACGGACAGGGGGCAGCGAAGCTTTCTTT
>-|TRBJ2-5|TRBV7-2|-
CASSLEGGQETQYF
TGTGCCAGCAGCTTAGAAGGGGGACAAGAGACCCAGTACTTC
>-|TRBJ2-7|TRBV7-2|-
CASSLREESYEQYF
TGTGCCAGCAGCTTACGGGAAGAGTCCTACGAGCAGTACTTC
>-|TRBJ1-1|TRBV18|-
CASSPGATPEAFF
TGTGCCAGCTCACCTGGGGCTACCCCTGAAGCTTTCTTT
>-|TRBJ2-1|TRBV9|-
CASAQGAGGLGEQFF
TGTGCCAGCGCCCAGGGGGCGGGAGGGCTGGGTGAGCAGTTCTTC
>once|TRBJ2-1|TRBV11-3|TRBD1
CASSLDRGSYNEQFF
TGTGCCAGCAGCTTAGACAGGGGGTCCTACAATGAGCAGTTCTTC
>-|TRBJ1-6|TRBV9|TRBD1
CASSVAQGGSPLHF
TGTGCCAGCAGCGTAGCACAGGGGGGTTCACCCCTCCACTTT
>-|TRBJ1-2|TRBV18|-
CASSPPSRNYGYTF
TGTGCCAGCTCACCACCGTCGCGAAACTATGGCTACACCTTC
>-|TRBJ2-1|TRBV7-2|TRBD2
CASSTGTTFNEQFF
TGTGCCAGCAGCACCGGGACTACTTTCAATGAGCAGTTCTTC
>-|TRBJ2-2|TRBV18|TRBD2
CASSPRTSGRTGELFF
TGTGCCAGCTCACCACGGACTAGCGGACGCACCGGGGAGCTGTTTTTT
>-|TRBJ2-1|TRBV2|TRBD2
CASSPGGGRSSYNEQFF
TGTGCCAGCAGTCCGGGAGGGGGGCGGAGCTCCTACAATGAGCAGTTCTTC
>-|TRBJ2-1|TRBV28|TRBD1
CASRPGTGSYNEQFF
TGTGCCAGCAGACCAGGGACAGGGTCCTACAATGAGCAGTTCTTC
>few|TRBJ2-1|TRBV4-1|-
CASSRVGVSYNEQFF
TGCGCCAGCAGCCGGGTAGGGGTCTCCTACAATGAGCAGTTCTTC
>once|TRBJ2-2|TRBV10-3|-
CAISKGGGSTGELFF
TGTGCCATCAGTAAGGGGGGGGGCTCCACCGGGGAGCTGTTTTTT
>-|TRBJ2-7|TRBV3-1/TRBV3-2|TRBD2
CASCPSGRCSYEQYF
TGTGCCAGCTGTCCAAGCGGGAGGTGCTCCTACGAGCAGTACTTC
>-|TRBJ2-7|TRBV5-5|-
CASSLAGNHEQYF
TGTGCCAGCAGCTTGGCCGGGAACCACGAGCAGTACTTC
>-|TRBJ2-1|TRBV4-1|TRBD1
CASSQDRDRYINEQFF
TGCGCCAGCAGCCAGGACCGGGACAGGTACATTAATGAGCAGTTCTTC
>-|TRBJ2-5|TRBV11-1|-
CASSLRGETQYF
TGTGCCAGCAGCTTAAGGGGAGAGACCCAGTACTTC
>-|TRBJ1-6|TRBV30|TRBD1
CAWSMTGWNSPLHF
TGTGCCTGGAGTATGACAGGGTGGAATTCACCCCTCCACTTT
>once|TRBJ2-5|TRBV12-3/TRBV12-4|-
CASSVETQETQYF
TGTGCCAGCAGTGTGGAGACCCAAGAGACCCAGTACTTC
>-|TRBJ2-3|TRBV2|TRBD1
CASSTPGQGALRTDTQYF
TGTGCCAGCAGTACCCCGGGACAGGGGGCTCTTCGGACAGATACGCAGTATTTT
>once|TRBJ2-1|TRBV7-6|TRBD2
CASSETGTSGNLSYNEQFF
TGTGCCAGCAGCGAAACCGGGACTAGCGGCAATCTCTCCTACAATGAGCAGTTCTTC
>-|TRBJ1-1|TRBV19|TRBD1
CASSRTGEGEAFF
TGTGCCAGTAGTCGGACAGGGGAAGGTGAAGCTTTCTTT
>few|TRBJ2-3|TRBV11-2|-
CASSFANRITDTQYF
TGTGCCAGCAGCTTTGCTAACAGAATCACAGATACGCAGTATTTT
>-|TRBJ2-7|TRBV28|TRBD2
CASSLYGRADEQYF
TGTGCCAGCAGTTTATACGGGAGGGCCGACGAGCAGTACTTC
>-|TRBJ2-5|TRBV5-1|TRBD1
CASSFRQGEETQYF
TGCGCCAGCAGCTTTCGACAGGGGGAGGAGACCCAGTACTTC
>few|TRBJ2-5|TRBV7-2|-
CASSPRTPQETQYF
TGTGCCAGCAGCCCTCGGACACCACAAGAGACCCAGTACTTC
>few|TRBJ1-5|TRBV4-3|TRBD1
CASSQDLTGAARLNQPQHF
TGCGCCAGCAGCCAAGACTTGACAGGGGCCGCCCGACTTAATCAGCCCCAGCATTTT
>-|TRBJ2-2|TRBV19|-
CASSIPPQGRTGELFF
TGTGCCAGTAGTATCCCCCCCCAGGGTAGAACCGGGGAGCTGTTTTTT
>-|TRBJ1-5|TRBV27|-
CASSRRDPLLCQVLGNQPQHF
TGTGCCAGCAGTAGGCGCGACCCCCTACTTTGTCAGGTATTGGGCAATCAGCCCCAGCATTTT
>-|TRBJ2-5|TRBV19|-
CASSWAGGFQETQYF
TGTGCCAGTAGTTGGGCAGGAGGCTTCCAAGAGACCCAGTACTTC
>-|TRBJ1-1|TRBV5-5|-
CASSLGQAGNTEAFF
TGTGCCAGCAGCTTGGGACAGGCGGGTAACACTGAAGCTTTCTTT
>-|TRBJ2-1|TRBV7-3|-
CASSFGSGNEQFF
TGTGCCAGCAGCTTCGGAAGCGGGAATGAGCAGTTCTTC
>few|TRBJ1-3|TRBV16|-
CASSQPWGTGSSGNTIYF
TGTGCCAGCAGCCAACCATGGGGAACAGGAAGCTCTGGAAACACCATATATTTT
>-|TRBJ2-3|TRBV3-1/TRBV3-2|-
CASSQEGGWATDTQYF
TGTGCCAGCAGCCAAGAAGGAGGTTGGGCCACAGATACGCAGTATTTT
>few|TRBJ1-5|TRBV27|-
CARPSRDSNQPQHF
TGTGCCAGACCCTCCCGAGATAGCAATCAGCCCCAGCATTTT
>-|TRBJ1-2|TRBV7-2|-
CASSMSYRENYGYTF
TGTGCCAGCAGCATGTCGTACAGGGAAAACTATGGCTACACCTTC
>-|TRBJ2-1|TRBV11-2|-
CASSLVGGGSGVYNEQFF
TGTGCCAGCAGCCTAGTCGGGGGAGGTAGCGGAGTTTACAATGAGCAGTTCTTC
>-|TRBJ2-3|TRBV9|TRBD2
CASSVLAGGGLDTQYF
TGTGCCAGCAGCGTTCTAGCGGGAGGGGGTTTGGATACGCAGTATTTT
>-|TRBJ1-2|TRBV6-5|TRBD1
CASSTTGEGYTF
TGTGCCAGCAGCACCACAGGGGAGGGCTACACCTTC
>-|TRBJ1-2|TRBV7-9|TRBD1
CASSFRQGGYTF
TGTGCCAGCAGCTTCCGACAGGGTGGCTACACCTTC
>-|TRBJ1-2|TRBV28|TRBD1
CASSFSFGARVVDWGQGDYGYTF
TGTGCCAGCAGTTTCTCGTTCGGAGCCAGAGTCGTGGATTGGGGGCAGGGGGACTATGGCTACACCTTC
>-|TRBJ1-2|TRBV28|-
CASSSTYRSYTF
TGTGCCAGCAGTTCGACCTACAGGAGCTACACCTTC
>-|TRBJ1-1|TRBV4-2|TRBD1
CASSQGQGAGAFF
TGTGCCAGCAGCCAAGGACAGGGGGCTGGAGCTTTCTTT
>few|TRBJ1-6|TRBV10-2|-
CASSGGRDSPLHF
TGCGCCAGCAGTGGCGGCCGAGATTCACCCCTCCACTTT